These T cell receptor beta chains were read from a single sample in a study of cytomegalovirus exposure and HLA in healthy donors. Using immunoSEQ multiplex PCR, the repertoire was profiled, and TCRdb retains in-frame clones only, with some absent. The data show approximately 120,000 clones, roughly three quarters seen once. The sequenced sample consisted of PBMCs. Receptors originate from a middle-aged woman in good health and CMV-seropositive. The CDR3 runs from the conserved cysteine through the conserved F or W. The D gene is left open where the match is weak. A clone size is listed for some rows: how often the clone was seen (once, few, many), or a class if it is expanded.

d_call clone_size j_call v_call cdr3_aa cdr3_nt
- - TRBJ1-4 TRBV5-8 CASSRAESPLTTGLFF TGTGCCAGCAGCCGCGCCGAGAGTCCACTCACCACCGGACTGTTTTTT
- - TRBJ1-2 TRBV5-1 CASSFQGGLYGYTF TGCGCCAGCAGCTTCCAGGGCGGCCTCTATGGCTACACCTTC
TRBD2 - TRBJ2-4 TRBV5-1 CASSLAAGGMRNIQYF TGCGCCAGCAGCTTGGCGGCGGGGGGTATGAGGAACATTCAGTACTTC
- - TRBJ1-1 TRBV21-1 CASSENAGGTEAFF TGTGCCAGCAGCGAAAACGCAGGGGGCACTGAAGCTTTCTTT
- - TRBJ1-5 TRBV28 CASRGAVSQPQHF TGTGCCAGCAGGGGGGCGGTCAGTCAGCCCCAGCATTTT
TRBD1 - TRBJ2-7 TRBV6-1 CASRNPGQGANEQYF TGTGCCAGCAGAAATCCGGGACAGGGGGCCAACGAGCAGTACTTC
- - TRBJ2-1 TRBV7-9 CASSFPGGTFYNEQFF TGTGCCAGCAGCTTTCCCGGGGGGACATTTTACAATGAGCAGTTCTTC
- - TRBJ1-2 TRBV19 CASSPHRVYGYTF TGTGCCAGTAGTCCCCACAGGGTCTATGGCTACACCTTC
- - TRBJ2-7 TRBV7-9 CASSYREPDEQYF TGTGCCAGCAGCTATCGGGAACCCGACGAGCAGTACTTC
TRBD2 - TRBJ2-7 TRBV5-6 CASSLLSSGGHEQYF TGTGCCAGCAGCTTGCTTTCTAGCGGGGGTCACGAGCAGTACTTC
- - TRBJ1-2 TRBV5-1 CASSLTSGVANYGYTF TGCGCCAGCAGCTTAACCAGCGGGGTCGCTAACTATGGCTACACCTTC
- - TRBJ2-1 TRBV5-1 CASSQPGSEQFF TGCGCCAGCAGCCAGCCAGGGTCTGAGCAGTTCTTC
TRBD1 - TRBJ2-5 TRBV29-1 CSVVPGTAEETQYF TGCAGCGTTGTTCCCGGGACAGCTGAAGAAACCCAGTACTTC
TRBD1 once TRBJ2-5 TRBV2 CASSVLDRGAAQYF TGTGCCAGCAGTGTTCTGGACAGGGGAGCGGCCCAGTACTTC
- - TRBJ1-6 TRBV19 CASSPRERGTYNSPLHF TGTGCCAGTAGCCCTAGAGAGAGAGGAACCTATAATTCACCCCTCCACTTT
- - TRBJ2-1 TRBV2 CALGRQEQFF TGTGCCCTAGGAAGGCAAGAGCAGTTCTTC
- few TRBJ1-1 TRBV27 CASSSGGSPGGTEAFF TGTGCCAGCAGTTCCGGGGGGTCTCCGGGTGGCACTGAAGCTTTCTTT
- - TRBJ2-1 TRBV5-1 CASSLAPGPYNEQFF TGCGCCAGCAGCTTGGCCCCGGGTCCCTACAATGAGCAGTTCTTC
TRBD1 - TRBJ1-6 TRBV27 CASSSRTGRSYNSPLHF TGTGCCAGCAGTTCCCGGACAGGGAGGTCCTATAATTCACCCCTCCACTTT
TRBD1 once TRBJ1-1 TRBV18 CASQQGVTEAFF TGTGCCAGCCAACAGGGGGTCACTGAAGCTTTCTTT
TRBD1 few TRBJ1-1 TRBV6-5 CASRDRARAEAFF TGTGCCAGCAGGGACAGGGCGAGGGCTGAAGCTTTCTTT
TRBD2 few TRBJ2-1 TRBV10-3 CAINALAGGYNEQFF TGTGCCATCAATGCTTTAGCGGGGGGTTACAATGAGCAGTTCTTC
- few TRBJ2-2 TRBV2 CASSGQMRTGELFF TGTGCCAGCAGTGGACAGATGAGAACCGGGGAGCTGTTTTTT
TRBD2 - TRBJ2-7 TRBV29-1 CSGGLAGGTAEQYF TGCAGCGGCGGACTAGCGGGGGGGACTGCCGAGCAGTACTTC
- - TRBJ1-6 TRBV11-2 CASSLDLAWGSSPLHF TGTGCCAGCAGCTTAGATCTAGCGTGGGGAAGTTCACCCCTCCACTTT
- - TRBJ1-5 TRBV7-2 CASSLVSGGNQPQHF TGTGCCAGCAGCTTAGTCAGCGGTGGCAATCAGCCCCAGCATTTT
TRBD1 - TRBJ1-4 TRBV27 CASSLRDRGEKLFF TGTGCCAGCAGTTTAAGGGACAGGGGCGAAAAACTGTTTTTT
TRBD2 - TRBJ2-1 TRBV4-2 CASSRGLAGTTYNEQFF TGTGCCAGCAGCCGGGGACTAGCGGGGACGACCTACAATGAGCAGTTCTTC
TRBD1 once TRBJ2-1 TRBV30 CARDRGRADEQFF TGTGCCCGAGACAGGGGGCGCGCCGATGAGCAGTTCTTC
TRBD1 once TRBJ2-7 TRBV10-1 CHSPPDRAYEQYF TGCCACTCACCCCCGGACAGGGCCTACGAGCAGTACTTC
- - TRBJ1-1 TRBV27 CASSKGTLNTEAFF TGTGCCAGCAGTAAAGGGACACTGAACACCGAAGCTTTCTTT
TRBD1 - TRBJ1-2 TRBV6-5 CASRLGQGNYGYTF TGTGCCAGCAGGCTCGGACAGGGTAACTATGGCTACACCTTC
TRBD1 - TRBJ1-5 TRBV28 CASRERDRGSHF TGTGCCAGCAGGGAGCGGGACAGGGGCTCGCATTTT
- - TRBJ1-6 TRBV6-5 CASSYGQSSPLPF TGTGCCAGCAGTTACGGACAAAGTTCACCCCTCCCCTTT
- once TRBJ1-4 TRBV19 CASSIVAGYEKLFF TGTGCCAGTAGTATAGTGGCAGGGTATGAAAAACTGTTTTTT
- - TRBJ1-4 TRBV5-1 CASSTGWANEKLFF TGCGCCAGCTCAACAGGGTGGGCTAATGAAAAACTGTTTTTT
- - TRBJ1-5 TRBV19 CASSILANQPQHF TGTGCCAGTAGTATCCTGGCAAATCAGCCCCAGCATTTT
- - TRBJ2-7 TRBV6-1 CASRRDLAYEQYF TGTGCCAGCAGGAGGGACTTAGCCTACGAGCAGTACTTC
TRBD2 once TRBJ2-5 TRBV13 CASSFGLAGGPETQYF TGTGCCAGCAGCTTCGGACTAGCGGGGGGGCCGGAGACCCAGTACTTC
- - TRBJ2-7 TRBV9 CASSVAGGYTYEQYF TGTGCCAGCAGCGTAGCTGGGGGCTACACCTACGAGCAGTACTTC
- - TRBJ2-3 TRBV7-9 CASSREAGTGTDTQYF TGTGCCAGCAGCCGCGAGGCGGGGACAGGCACAGATACGCAGTATTTT